This TCR beta chain was observed in a study of a mutant IDH1 vaccine in newly diagnosed glioma. Sequenced by immunoSEQ multiplex PCR; TCRdb stores in-frame clones only, minus some. Among roughly 62,000 clones, about 80% were seen once, and the ten largest hold about 7%. V shed 7 bases and J shed 4 bases, with 11 bases lying between them. CDR3 size: 11 residues. Per the germline V gene, CDR1 is SQVTM and CDR2 is ANQGSEA. Time point of the sample: week 5, during vaccination. All doses held 300 ug of mutant IDH1 20-mer peptide, with topical imiquimod. About this clone: Its cognate antigen is unknown.

This chain uses TRBV29-1 with TRBJ2-7; D is unresolved. This receptor was obtained from a woman aged 50 to 60 with glioma. This sample comprised PBMCs, obtained from a glioma patient whose treatment included an IDH1 peptide vaccine. This CDR3 is CSAERSYEQYF. Written as DNA, the CDR3 is TGCAGCGCCGAACGGTCTTACGAGCAGTACTTC.